This TCR beta chain was observed in a study of PD-1 blockade in classical Hodgkin lymphoma. Study results and limitations: Complete responders matched newly diagnosed patients in baseline diversity. By cycle point C4D1, TCR diversity had risen significantly in CD4+ cells (but not CD8+ cells). Prior therapy or disease activity may underlie the repertoire differences, whose causes remain undefined.

In its sample, this clone was seen a few times. Its target is unknown. The CDR3 is 14 residues long. Trimming removed 4 bases at V and 9 bases at J, with 17 bases between. Germline CDR1 reads SGHTA; CDR2 reads FQGNSA. Clones were read by immunoSEQ multiplex PCR, and TCRdb kept only the in-frame ones, dropping some. The sample includes 22,000 or so clones, 75% to 85% seen only once; the top ten take 40% to 50%. Every single patient, without exception, relapsed after autologous stem cell transplantation, and brentuximab vedotin exposure varied. Best responses fell into complete response, partial response or progressive disease.

Source: peripheral blood mononuclear cells (PBMCs), taken before the second cycle of nivolumab. This sequence was found in a human donor with classical Hodgkin lymphoma. The chain recombines TRBV7-2 with TRBJ2-3; D gene ambiguous. The CDR3 here is CASSSPGRQWTQYF. The CDR3 nucleotides read TGTGCCAGCAGCTCCCCGGGCCGTCAGTGGACGCAGTATTTT.